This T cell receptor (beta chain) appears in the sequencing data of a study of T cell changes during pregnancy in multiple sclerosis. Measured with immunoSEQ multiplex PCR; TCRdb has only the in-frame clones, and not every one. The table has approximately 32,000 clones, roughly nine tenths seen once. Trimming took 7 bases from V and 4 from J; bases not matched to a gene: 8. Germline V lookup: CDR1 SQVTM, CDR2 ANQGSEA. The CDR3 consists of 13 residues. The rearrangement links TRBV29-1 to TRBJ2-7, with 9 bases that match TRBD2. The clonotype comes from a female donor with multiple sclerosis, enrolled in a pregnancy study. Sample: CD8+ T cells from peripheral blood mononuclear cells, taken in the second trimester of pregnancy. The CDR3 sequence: CSARGTSSYEQYF. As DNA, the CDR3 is TGCAGCGCCAGGGGGACTAGCTCGTACGAGCAGTACTTC.